The 27 T cell receptor beta chains below come from one sample, sequenced in a study of blood T cell repertoires in COVID-19. Repertoires were generated with immunoSEQ multiplex PCR, while TCRdb's copy carries only in-frame clones and drops some. Of about 210,000 clones listed, 75% to 85% are singletons. Sequences were obtained from peripheral blood. Receptors were obtained from a human donor in a cohort sampled during active COVID-19.

The chain employs TRBV19 and TRBJ2-2; 10 nucleotides match TRBD1. Germline lookup yields CDR1 LNHDA and CDR2 SQIVND (reference sequence). The CDR3 contains 13 residues. Trimming removed 10 bases from V and 5 bases from J; junction bases left unmatched: 4. CDR3 sequence: CANPGQGTGELFF. The DNA for the CDR3 is TGTGCCAACCCGGGACAGGGGACCGGGGAGCTGTTTTTT.

This clone was seen once. The chain couples TRBV3-1 (or the pseudogene TRBV3-2) to TRBJ2-3; 14 bases agree with TRBD2. The length of the CDR3 is 17 residues. Germline V gene lookup returns CDR1 LGHDT and CDR2 YNNKEL (reference sequence). V was clipped by 0 bases and J by 4 bases; unmatched bases: 3. CDR3 in DNA: TGTGCCAGCAGCCAAGAAAGACTAGCGGGGGGGGCAGATACGCAGTATTTT. Translating gives CASSQERLAGGADTQYF.

The chain combines TRBV3-1 (or the pseudogene TRBV3-2) with TRBJ2-1; 9 bases agree with TRBD2. The J segment lost 9 bases and the V segment lost 4 bases, leaving 22 bases of the junction unmatched. This CDR3 has 19 amino acids. From germline, CDR1 is LGHDT and CDR2 YNNKEL (reference sequence). CDR3 sequence (DNA): TGTGCCAGCAGCCGCTACGGGGCAGGGCAGCTAGCGGGACTCTCTGAGCAGTTCTTC. This gives the protein CASSRYGAGQLAGLSEQFF.

This clone showed up just a few times. The rearrangement uses TRBV19 and TRBJ2-7; 8 nucleotides agree with TRBD1. The CDR3 length is 15 residues. The V segment lost 5 bases and the J segment 4 bases; nucleotides outside the gene matches: 10. Germline CDR1 reads LNHDA; CDR2 reads SQIVND (reference sequence). CDR3 in amino acids: CASSSRTGRLYEQYF. The CDR3 coding sequence is TGTGCCAGTAGTTCGCGGACAGGGCGGTTGTACGAGCAGTACTTC.

The chain links TRBV24-1 to TRBJ1-1; D ambiguous. CDR1 is KGHDR and CDR2 is SFDVKD in the germline V gene. Deletions cut 0 bases from V and 7 bases from J, with 8 bases between. The CDR3 totals 13 residues. The CDR3 loop is CATSDLQGGEAFF. In DNA form, the CDR3 reads TGTGCCACCAGTGATTTGCAAGGCGGTGAAGCTTTCTTT.

This chain uses TRBV5-1 with TRBJ2-7; a possible D gene is TRBD1 (6 bases). V gave up 3 bases and J gave up 2 bases, with 18 bases separating them. Germline loops: CDR1 SGHRS, CDR2 YFSETQ. The CDR3 loop spans 16 amino acids. CDR3 DNA sequence: TGCGCCAGCAGCTCCTTCCCCAGGGGCGGCACCTACGAGCAGTACTTC. Its protein product is CASSSFPRGGTYEQYF.

The chain employs TRBV3-1 (or the pseudogene TRBV3-2) and TRBJ2-7; D might be TRBD1 (5 bases). The V gene's germline CDR1 is LGHDT and CDR2 YNNKEL (reference sequence). The length of the CDR3 is 13 residues. Trimming cost V 8 bases and J 4 bases, with 15 bases left between them. The CDR3 here is CASGAPNGYEQYF. CDR3 DNA: TGTGCCAGCGGGGCTCCAAACGGGTACGAGCAGTACTTC.

The rearrangement uses TRBV7-3 and TRBJ2-1, with a tentative D call TRBD1 (6 bases). The germline V and J ends were trimmed by 1 base and 7 bases, with 11 bases remaining between them. This CDR3 has 14 residues. Germline-derived CDR1 and CDR2 are SGHTA and FQGTGA. The CDR3 is CASSLNRASNEQFF. The CDR3 nucleotides are TGTGCCAGCAGCTTAAACAGGGCGTCGAATGAGCAGTTCTTC.

CDR3 sequence (DNA): TGTGCCAGCACTAGGGGAAATGAATACGAGCAGTACTTC. Translation: CASTRGNEYEQYF. V gene TRBV6-5 combines with J gene TRBJ2-7; D possibly corresponds to TRBD1 (5 bases). The CDR3 totals 13 residues. Trimming left V 7 bases short and J 4 bases short, with 14 bases between. Looked up from germline, CDR1 is MNHEY and CDR2 is SVGAGI.

This sequence joins TRBV24-1 and TRBJ2-3; possibly TRBD2 for D (5 bases). Germline-derived CDR1 and CDR2 are KGHDR and SFDVKD. The CDR3 is made up of 14 amino acids. The V end lost 7 bases, the J end lost 0 bases, and 10 bases lay between the germline ends. The CDR3 DNA is TGTGCCACCAGAGGGCTAGCTAGCACAGATACGCAGTATTTT. This gives the protein CATRGLASTDTQYF.

This rearrangement joins TRBV5-1 to TRBJ2-7; possible D gene TRBD1, 5 bases. CDR1 and CDR2 from the germline V gene are SGHRS and YFSETQ. Trimming took 1 base from V and 0 from J, leaving 20 bases between them. CDR3 length: 18 residues. The CDR3 region has the DNA TGCGCCAGCAGCTTGTTTTCTATGGGGCAGGCGACCTCCTACGAGCAGTACTTC. Protein product: CASSLFSMGQATSYEQYF.

The chain uses TRBV3-1 (or the pseudogene TRBV3-2) and TRBJ2-6; D remains unclear. The CDR3 runs 19 residues. Deletions cut 1 base from V and 0 bases from J, with 16 bases between. Germline CDR1 LGHDT, CDR2 YNNKEL (reference sequence). DNA of the CDR3: TGTGCCAGCAGCCAAGGTTGGCAGAGGCCGTCCTCTGGGGCCAACGTCCTGACTTTC. This sequence encodes CASSQGWQRPSSGANVLTF.

The V call is TRBV5-1, the J call TRBJ1-1, with 9 bases that match TRBD1. The junction had 8 bases not matched to a gene; V was cut back by 3 bases and J by 5 bases. CDR1 and CDR2 (germline): SGHRS, YFSETQ. This CDR3 is 15 amino acids long. The CDR3 region has the DNA TGCGCCAGCAGCTACCGAACAGGGGGCGCGACTGAAGCTTTCTTT. Translated, it gives CASSYRTGGATEAFF.

In nucleotides, the CDR3 is TGTGCCAGCAGTCCCGGGGGACAGACTAATCAGCCCCAGCATTTT. The encoded protein is CASSPGGQTNQPQHF. The chain carries TRBV28 and TRBJ1-5, with 7 bases fitting TRBD1. V shed 5 bases, J shed 4 bases, and the junction held 8 bases outside the gene matches. CDR3 length: 15 amino acids. Germline V lookup: CDR1 MDHEN, CDR2 SYDVKM. Full variable domain (remainder filled in from reference TRBV28 and TRBJ1-5): DVKVTQSSRYLVKRTGEKVFLECVQDMDHENMFWYRQDPGLGLRLIYFSYDVKMKEKGDIPEGYSVSREKKERFSLILESASTNQTSMYLCASSPGGQTNQPQHFGDGTRLSIL.

V is TRBV30 and J is TRBJ1-1; 7 nucleotides align to TRBD1. Germline CDR1 and CDR2: GTSNPN and SVGIG (reference sequence). Trimming cost V 0 bases and J 5 bases; bases outside gene matches: 9. The CDR3 contains 15 residues. Here the CDR3 DNA reads TGTGCCTGGAGTGTACGAGGACAGGAGAGGACTGAAGCTTTCTTT. Translated, it gives CAWSVRGQERTEAFF.

The V and J genes are TRBV6-5 and TRBJ1-6, with TRBD1 matching 9 bases. CDR1 MNHEY and CDR2 SVGAGI come from the germline V gene. This CDR3 contains 12 residues. With V trimmed by 9 bases and J by 8 bases, 2 bases remained unmatched. The CDR3 DNA sequence: TGTGCCAGTAGGACAGGGGATTCACCCCTCCACTTT. Translating it yields CASRTGDSPLHF.

V gene TRBV4-2 combines with J gene TRBJ1-5, with a possible D match to TRBD1 (6 bases). Germline lookup yields CDR1 LGHNA and CDR2 YNFKEQ. The CDR3 is made up of 16 amino acids. V was pared by 0 bases and J by 0 bases, with 9 bases between. The CDR3 here is CASSQEDRSSNQPQHF. Written as DNA, the CDR3 is TGTGCCAGCAGCCAAGAAGACAGGAGTAGCAATCAGCCCCAGCATTTT.

The V call is TRBV18, the J call TRBJ1-1; a possible D gene is TRBD1 (5 bases). Germline lookup yields CDR1 KGHSH and CDR2 LQKENI. V shed 3 bases and J shed 2 bases, with 19 bases lying between them. The CDR3 runs 17 residues. This chain's CDR3 is CASSPVGGSSVNTEAFF. In nucleotides, the CDR3 is TGTGCCAGCTCACCGGTCGGGGGATCCTCGGTTAACACTGAAGCTTTCTTT.

CDR3: CASRLGGMDTYEQYF. CDR3 sequence (DNA): TGTGCCAGTAGATTAGGGGGAATGGACACCTACGAGCAGTACTTC. This rearrangement joins TRBV19 to TRBJ2-7; maybe TRBD1 (6 bases). The CDR3 is 15 residues long. V gave up 6 bases and J gave up 2 bases, with 17 bases separating them. The germline CDR1 and CDR2 sequences are LNHDA and SQIVND (reference sequence).

This clone was seen ten or more times. The rearrangement joins TRBV6-6 to TRBJ1-3, with D unclear. CDR3 length: 14 amino acids. The germline V gene has CDR1 MNHNY and CDR2 SVGAGI (reference sequence). The V gene lost 2 bases and the J gene lost 4 bases, with 9 bases spanning the gap. The CDR3 bases are TGTGCCAGCAGTTACCGTACGGGGGGAAACACCATATATTTT. Encoded protein: CASSYRTGGNTIYF.

The chain carries TRBV5-4 and TRBJ2-7, with D possibly matching TRBD2 (5 bases). Germline lookup yields CDR1 SGHNT and CDR2 YYREEE (reference sequence). The CDR3 runs 14 residues. Trimming shortened V by 0 bases and J by 7 bases, and 14 bases separated the two germline ends. CDR3 coding DNA: TGTGCCAGCAGCTTGGTATCTGAGCGCGGGGAGCAGTACTTC. Translation: CASSLVSERGEQYF.

This clone was found a few times. The genes are TRBV28 and TRBJ2-7, with D possibly matching TRBD1 (8 bases). V was pared by 6 bases and J by 1 base, with 13 bases between. The CDR3 covers 14 residues. Germline CDR1 MDHEN, CDR2 SYDVKM. The DNA for the CDR3 is TGTGCCAGCAGACCACAGGGGGGGTCCTACGAGCAGTACTTC. Its protein is CASRPQGGSYEQYF.

The chain couples TRBV6-1 to TRBJ2-1; 7 bases match TRBD1. CDR1 is MNHNS, CDR2 SASEGT, per germline. Trimming at V came to 0 bases and at J to 4 bases, leaving 3 bases not matched to a gene. The CDR3 sequence is 15 residues long. The CDR3 is CASSEARTGYNEQFF. The CDR3 region has the DNA TGTGCCAGCAGTGAAGCGAGGACAGGATACAATGAGCAGTTCTTC.

The V call is TRBV6-1, the J call TRBJ1-1; possibly TRBD1 for D (5 bases). From germline, CDR1 is MNHNS and CDR2 SASEGT. The CDR3 covers 14 residues. Trimming left V 2 bases short and J 4 bases short, with 11 bases between. The CDR3 nucleotides are TGTGCCAGCAGTGAACCAGGGAGGGCCACTGAAGCTTTCTTT. Amino acids: CASSEPGRATEAFF.

V is TRBV5-6 and J is TRBJ2-4; 9 bases line up with TRBD2. CDR3 length: 18 amino acids. The germline CDR1 and CDR2 sequences are SGHDT and YYEEEE. After removal of 1 base from V and 0 bases from J, the junction contained 8 bases not matched to a gene. Written as DNA, the CDR3 is TGTGCCAGCAGCTTGCCAGCGGGAGGCCCTCTAGCCAAAAACATTCAGTACTTC. The encoded protein is CASSLPAGGPLAKNIQYF. The full variable domain, its missing parts supplied by reference TRBV5-6 and TRBJ2-4, is DAGVTQSPTHLIKTRGQQVTLRCSPKSGHDTVSWYQQALGQGPQFIFQYYEEEERQRGNFPDRFSGHQFPNYSSELNVNALLLGDSALYLCASSLPAGGPLAKNIQYFGAGTRLSVL.

The chain combines TRBV4-3 with TRBJ1-2, with D possibly TRBD1 on 6 matching bases. Germline CDR1 LGHNA, CDR2 YSLEER. CDR3 length: 13 residues. V was pared by 6 bases and J by 4 bases, with 12 bases between. The CDR3 region is CASRQGSRYGYTF. The DNA of the CDR3 is TGCGCCAGCAGACAGGGCTCTCGCTATGGCTACACCTTC.

V and J are TRBV3-1 (or the pseudogene TRBV3-2) and TRBJ1-2, with 8 bases lining up with TRBD1. The CDR3 consists of 15 residues. Germline V lookup: CDR1 LGHDT, CDR2 YNNKEL (reference sequence). J was trimmed by 9 bases and V by 1 base; bases with no gene match: 10. The CDR3 loop is CASSQVPLGQGSYTF. The CDR3 region has the DNA TGTGCCAGCAGCCAAGTTCCACTCGGACAGGGAAGCTACACCTTC.